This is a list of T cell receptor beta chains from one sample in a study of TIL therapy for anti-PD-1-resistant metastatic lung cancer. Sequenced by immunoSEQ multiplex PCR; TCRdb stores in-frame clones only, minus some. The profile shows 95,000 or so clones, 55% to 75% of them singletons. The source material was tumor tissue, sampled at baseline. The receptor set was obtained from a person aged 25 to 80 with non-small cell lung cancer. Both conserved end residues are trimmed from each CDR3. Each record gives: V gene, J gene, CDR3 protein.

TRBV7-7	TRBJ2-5	ASSLGLAGVAETQY
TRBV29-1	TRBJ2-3	SVPRGRSTDTQY
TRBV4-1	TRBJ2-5	ASSPQPGLIQETQY
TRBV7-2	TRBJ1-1	ASSPRSVQGSNTEAF
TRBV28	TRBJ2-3	ASSFGGGLAGDTQY
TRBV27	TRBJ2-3	ASSLKTEMSTDTQY
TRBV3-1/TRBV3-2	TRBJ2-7	ASSQGTEQY
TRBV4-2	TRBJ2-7	ASSQDKHEVSYEQY
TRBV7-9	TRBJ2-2	ASSLSRTGVNTGELF
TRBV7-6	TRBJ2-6	ASSLGRSSGANVLT
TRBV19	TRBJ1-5	ASRGVLDRPQPQH
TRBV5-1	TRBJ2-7	ASSLAGQGREQY
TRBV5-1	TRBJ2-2	ASSLRFGTSFIAGELF
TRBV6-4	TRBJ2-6	ASSDSWTGRSPGANVLT
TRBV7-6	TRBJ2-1	ASTPAGTSYNEQF
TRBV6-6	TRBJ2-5	ASSYTGQETQY
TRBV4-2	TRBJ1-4	ASSQLGGGATNEKLF
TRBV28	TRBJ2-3	ASNQPLVTDTQY
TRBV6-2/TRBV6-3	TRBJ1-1	ASSYPLVENTEAF
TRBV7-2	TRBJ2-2	ASRHNTGELF
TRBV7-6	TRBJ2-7	ASSSEQVPTYEQY
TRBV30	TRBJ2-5	AWASGQQETQY
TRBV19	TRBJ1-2	ASSIDGGRSYGYT
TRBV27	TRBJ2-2	ASSPRVEGTGELF
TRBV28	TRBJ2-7	ASSSGYEQY
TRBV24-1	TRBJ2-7	ATSDIYEQY
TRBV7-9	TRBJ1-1	ASSLDGRTEAF
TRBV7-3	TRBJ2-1	ASSLRAGGGNEQF
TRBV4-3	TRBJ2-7	ASSQLRGSPYEQY
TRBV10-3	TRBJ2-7	AISGTGGSYEQY
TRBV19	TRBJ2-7	ATTGALGPYEQY
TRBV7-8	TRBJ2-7	ASNLTGSYEQY
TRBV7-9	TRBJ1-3	ASSYRQLRNTIY
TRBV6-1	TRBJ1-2	ASSEGWRQVFGYT
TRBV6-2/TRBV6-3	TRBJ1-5	ASSYMIHVARGNNQPQH